The entry below gives a single T cell receptor (beta chain) sequence along with its context. The source of the sample is a study of blood T cell repertoires in COVID-19. Overall study: The United States, Italy and Spain were the sources of the acute and convalescent COVID-19 samples. In each case, the material was cDNA or gDNA derived from T cells, B-cell-depleted T cells, or PBMCs.

In germline, CDR1 is SGHTA, CDR2 FQGNSA. Trimming took off 5 bases at V and 1 base at J, with 10 bases between the two ends. The CDR3 runs to 14 residues. Study processing details: Estimates of nucleated cell counts were drawn from the amplification of reference gene primers. Data came from immunoSEQ multiplex PCR; TCRdb stores just in-frame clones and leaves some out. V, J and clone size are taken as reported in that table, and D and trimming were inferred from the DNA itself. The table shows under 85,000 clones, with around 88% occurring only once. The chain uses TRBV7-2 and TRBJ2-3, with D unresolved. The sequence was obtained from a man aged 70-80 years with active or convalescent COVID-19. The specimen sequenced was peripheral blood. The CDR3 here is CASSPSYRTDTQYF. The CDR3 nucleotides read TGTGCCAGCAGCCCAAGCTACCGCACAGATACGCAGTATTTT.